Sequencing of this T cell receptor beta chain was carried out in a study of T cells in Graves' hyperthyroidism and ophthalmopathy. Diagnosis rested on symptoms, serum thyroxine and TRAb, thyroid ultrasound, and orbital computed tomography. PBMCs were obtained from 10 ml fresh peripheral blood. Study-wide results and caveats: With a median lead of roughly 6.2 months before onset, the model predicted ophthalmopathy.

Template material for amplifying TCR beta CDR3 regions consisted of RNA transcripts. First-round RT-PCR targeting the TCR CDR3 was performed with the HTBI primer set. TCRdb re-called the multiplex PCR reads through MiXCR, storing one row per CDR3 protein. The sample gives 300,000 to 350,000 distinct CDR3 sequences, around 13% of which show up once; about 22% is in the top ten. Germline V CDR1 and CDR2: SGHNT, YYREEE (reference sequence). With V trimmed by 5 bases and J by 2 bases, 10 bases remained unmatched. The CDR3 is made up of 16 amino acids. This clonotype was recorded many times. Antigen specificity is unknown.

What was sequenced was blood. This receptor was identified in a woman aged 25 to 39 with Graves' hyperthyroidism. The chain links TRBV5-4 to TRBJ2-3, with 8 bases lining up with TRBD1. CDR3 protein: CASRLTGTGSTDTQYF. The CDR3 bases are TGTGCCAGCAGGCTGACCGGGACAGGTTCCACAGATACGCAGTATTTT.